The entry that follows covers one TCR beta chain sequence. There are 13 residues in the CDR3. Germline V gene lookup returns CDR1 MDHEN and CDR2 SYDVKM. V was pared by 4 bases and J by 1 base, with 7 bases between. These data come from a study of cytomegalovirus exposure and HLA in healthy donors. Some clones are missing from TCRdb's copy, which holds only in-frame ones; the method was immunoSEQ multiplex PCR. The sample shows roughly 250,000 clones, around 87% of them seen only once. J is TRBJ1-1 and V is TRBV28; no firm D call. This clonotype originated in a man in his late teens or twenties in good health and CMV-seronegative. Sample: PBMCs. The CDR3 bases are TGTGCCAGCAGTTATTCAGGGAACACTGAAGCTTTCTTT. Its protein is CASSYSGNTEAFF.